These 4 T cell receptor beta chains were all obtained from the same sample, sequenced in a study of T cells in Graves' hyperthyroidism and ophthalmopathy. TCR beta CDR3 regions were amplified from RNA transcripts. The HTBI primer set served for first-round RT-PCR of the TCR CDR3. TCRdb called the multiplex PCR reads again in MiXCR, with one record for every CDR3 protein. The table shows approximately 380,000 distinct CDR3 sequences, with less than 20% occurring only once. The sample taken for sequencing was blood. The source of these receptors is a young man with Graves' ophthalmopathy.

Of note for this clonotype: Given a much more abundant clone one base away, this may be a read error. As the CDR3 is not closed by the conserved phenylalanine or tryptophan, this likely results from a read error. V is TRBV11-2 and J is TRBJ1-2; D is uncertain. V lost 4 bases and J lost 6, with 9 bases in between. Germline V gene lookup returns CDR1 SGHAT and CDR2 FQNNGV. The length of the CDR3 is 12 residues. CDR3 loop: CASSSRRHGYTI. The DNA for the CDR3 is TGTGCCAGCAGCTCCCGCAGGCATGGCTACACCATC.

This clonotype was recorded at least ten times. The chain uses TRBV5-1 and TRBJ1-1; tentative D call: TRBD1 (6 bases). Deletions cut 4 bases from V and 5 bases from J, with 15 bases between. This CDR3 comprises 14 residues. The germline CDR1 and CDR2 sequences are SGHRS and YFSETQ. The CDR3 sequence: CASSRGGPETEAFF. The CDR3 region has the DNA TGCGCCAGCAGCCGGGGGGGGCCGGAAACTGAAGCTTTCTTT.

The CDR3 nucleotides read TGTGCCAGCAGCCAAGATCGACATCTCACTACGCAGTATTTT. It translates to CASSQDRHLTTQYF. The chain uses TRBV3-1 and TRBJ2-3; no reliable D call. Germline V CDR1 and CDR2: LGHDT, YNNKEL (reference sequence). V lost 0 bases and J 8 bases, leaving 12 bases between the germline ends. This CDR3 comprises 14 residues.

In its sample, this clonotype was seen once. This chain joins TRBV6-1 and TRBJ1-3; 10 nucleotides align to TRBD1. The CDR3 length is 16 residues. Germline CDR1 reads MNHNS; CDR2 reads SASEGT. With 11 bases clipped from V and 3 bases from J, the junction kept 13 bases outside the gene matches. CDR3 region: CASSGQGLGGGNTIYF. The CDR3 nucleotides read TGTGCCTCTTCGGGACAGGGGCTGGGAGGTGGAAACACCATATATTTT.